This is a list of T cell receptor beta chains from one sample in a study of identical twins. Each CDR3 protein gets one entry after TCRdb re-called the 5' RACE reads with MiXCR. Among around 250,000 distinct CDR3 sequences listed, about 7% were seen once. The same data also contributed to another study, on yellow fever vaccine responses in identical twins.

Sequencing input: memory (CD45RO+) T cells sorted from blood. These receptors were obtained from a woman younger than 30 in good health. Both conserved end residues are part of each CDR3.

v_gene	j_gene	CDR3aa
TRBV11-2	TRBJ2-5	CASSLDRAPPGTQYF
TRBV7-9	TRBJ2-5	CASSLVPTGGETQYF
TRBV6-5	TRBJ1-6	CASSYGQDNSPLHF
TRBV3-1	TRBJ2-7	CASSQERGLLSSYEQYF
TRBV28	TRBJ2-3	CASSLKLADTQYF
TRBV11-1	TRBJ2-3	CASSSPGQGVDTQYF
TRBV3-1	TRBJ1-1	CASSRQGVGTEAFF
TRBV7-7	TRBJ2-2	CASSPDTVSGELFF
TRBV28	TRBJ2-4	CASSSRRLAKNIQYF
TRBV12-3/TRBV12-4	TRBJ1-2	CASRYTGNPANYGYTF
TRBV4-2	TRBJ2-2	CASSQGISARLRGSGGAGELFF
TRBV18	TRBJ2-2	CASSPLTGNTGELFF
TRBV3-2	TRBJ2-2	CASSQATAGAGELFF
TRBV6-6	TRBJ1-6	CASSYENSPLHF
TRBV20-1	TRBJ2-5	CSARVATGQETQYF
TRBV12-3/TRBV12-4	TRBJ2-1	CASSKLAGGINEQFF
TRBV2	TRBJ2-7	CASSEIGVTSYEQYF
TRBV12-3/TRBV12-4	TRBJ2-3	CASSLVVVVGKSTDTQYF
TRBV28	TRBJ2-2	CASSLAGLNTGELFF
TRBV27	TRBJ2-4	CASSQQPHAKNIQYF
TRBV7-9	TRBJ2-1	CAPGDYNEQFF
TRBV6-2/TRBV6-3	TRBJ1-1	CASSYRQGLNLNTEAFF
TRBV9	TRBJ2-3	CASSVVGLGGYTQYF
TRBV5-6	TRBJ2-7	CASSLSDRAFDEQYF
TRBV12-3/TRBV12-4	TRBJ1-2	CASSATGFYGYTF
TRBV15	TRBJ2-2	CATSRRTGGNTGELFF
TRBV27	TRBJ1-3	CASSLVGSSGNTIYF
TRBV10-3	TRBJ2-3	CAISDSSGTDTQYF
TRBV4-2	TRBJ2-7	CASSQDGRPSYEQYF
TRBV2	TRBJ1-2	CASRQGRDNYGYTF
TRBV12-3/TRBV12-4	TRBJ1-1	CASTSTGAEAFF
TRBV18	TRBJ2-1	CASSLDFSYNEQFF
TRBV28	TRBJ2-3	CASSLGGNSDTQYF
TRBV27	TRBJ2-5	CASSYALQETQYF
TRBV6-1	TRBJ2-3	CASSGGGAGTDTQYF
TRBV7-9	TRBJ1-1	CASSWGQINTEAFF
TRBV11-3	TRBJ2-2	CASSIGTSKNTGELFF
TRBV6-5	TRBJ1-1	CASSYSHDRATEAFF
TRBV24-1	TRBJ2-1	CATSDLHGTAQFF
TRBV6-1	TRBJ2-1	CASYSGFSYNEQFF
TRBV11-1	TRBJ1-1	CASSSFDTEAFF
TRBV6-1	TRBJ1-2	CASSEVGREGYTF
TRBV25-1	TRBJ1-1	CASSDPLMNTEAFF
TRBV9	TRBJ2-2	CASSVDRGSGKLFF
TRBV10-3	TRBJ2-1	CAISEPGQGLNEQFF
TRBV10-3	TRBJ1-5	CAIRGQGNQPQHF